This TCR beta chain was identified during a study of shared clonotypes between healthy human individuals. Profiling relied on immunoSEQ multiplex PCR, and the TCRdb table lists in-frame clones only, not all of them. Here the sample spans about 600,000 clones, more than 95% being singletons. CDR1 is MDHEN and CDR2 is SYDVKM in the germline V gene. Trimming stripped 6 bases from V and 0 bases from J, with 11 bases between. The CDR3 length is 14 residues. The source is a woman aged 25 to 39 in good health. The material sequenced was naive CD4+ T cells sorted from blood. Documented subset: CD45RA+ positively selected. The chain is built from TRBV28 and TRBJ1-2, with unresolved D. The CDR3 spells CASRRDNSNYGYTF. The CDR3 region has the DNA TGTGCCAGCAGACGAGATAATTCTAACTATGGCTACACCTTC.